This section outlines one TCR beta chain sequence together with its context. Its antigen remains unknown. The record originates from a study of cytomegalovirus exposure and HLA in healthy donors. Whole-study results and caveats: TCR beta sequences reportedly predicted most subjects' HLA-A and HLA-B alleles accurately. Solely CMV serostatus was available to characterize immune exposure. Segments of the TCR beta V type were, in most cases, productive about 87% or about 30% of the time in an earlier analysis.

In germline, CDR1 is MDHEN, CDR2 SYDVKM. The CDR3 length is 15 residues. Trimming cost V 2 bases and J 6 bases; bases outside gene matches: 4. 60 Vbeta and 13 Jbeta primers were used in PCR. TCRdb keeps only in-frame clones here, not all; method: immunoSEQ multiplex PCR. This table holds tens of thousands of clones, 75% to 85% found once. This chain connects TRBV28 to TRBJ2-3; TRBD2 aligns across 11 bases. This sequence originates from a man in his fifties or sixties in good health and CMV-seropositive. The sequenced material came from PBMCs. The CDR3 protein is CASSLGGTSGDTQYF. The CDR3 nucleotides are TGTGCCAGCAGTTTAGGAGGGACTAGCGGCGATACGCAGTATTTT.